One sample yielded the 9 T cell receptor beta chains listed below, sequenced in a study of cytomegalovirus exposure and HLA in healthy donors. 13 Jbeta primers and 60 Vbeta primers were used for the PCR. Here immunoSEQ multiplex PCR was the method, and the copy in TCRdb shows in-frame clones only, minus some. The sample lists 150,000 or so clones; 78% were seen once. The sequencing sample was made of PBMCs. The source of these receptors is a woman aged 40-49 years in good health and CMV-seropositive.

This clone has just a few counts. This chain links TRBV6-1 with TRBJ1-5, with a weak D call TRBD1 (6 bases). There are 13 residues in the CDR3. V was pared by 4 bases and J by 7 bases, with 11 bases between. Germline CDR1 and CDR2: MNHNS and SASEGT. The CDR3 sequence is CASSGDRIQPQHF. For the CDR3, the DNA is TGTGCCAGCAGTGGAGACAGGATCCAGCCCCAGCATTTT.

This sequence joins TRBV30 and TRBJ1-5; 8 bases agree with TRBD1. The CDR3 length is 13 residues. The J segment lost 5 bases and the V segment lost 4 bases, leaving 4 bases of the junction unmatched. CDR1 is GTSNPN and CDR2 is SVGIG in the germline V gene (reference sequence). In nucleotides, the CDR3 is TGTGCCTGGATCTACAGGGGGGATCAGCCCCAGCATTTT. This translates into CAWIYRGDQPQHF.

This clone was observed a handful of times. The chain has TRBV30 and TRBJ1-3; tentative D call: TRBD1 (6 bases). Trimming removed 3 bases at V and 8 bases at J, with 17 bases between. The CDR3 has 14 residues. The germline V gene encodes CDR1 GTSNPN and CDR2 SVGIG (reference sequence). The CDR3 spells CAWSAQGTADTIYF. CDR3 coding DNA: TGTGCCTGGAGCGCACAGGGAACTGCGGACACCATATATTTT.

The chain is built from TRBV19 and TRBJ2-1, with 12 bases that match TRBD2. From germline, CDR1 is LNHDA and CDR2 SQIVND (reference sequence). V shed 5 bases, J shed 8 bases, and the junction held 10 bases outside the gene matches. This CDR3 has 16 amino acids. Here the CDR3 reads CASSRGPSGGDHEQFF. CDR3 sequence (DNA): TGTGCCAGTAGTCGCGGCCCTAGCGGGGGGGACCATGAGCAGTTCTTC. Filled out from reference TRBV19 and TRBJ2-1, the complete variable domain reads DGGITQSPKYLFRKEGQNVTLSCEQNLNHDAMYWYRQDPGQGLRLIYYSQIVNDFQKGDIAEGYSVSREKKESFPLTVTSAQKNPTAFYLCASSRGPSGGDHEQFFGPGTRLTVL.

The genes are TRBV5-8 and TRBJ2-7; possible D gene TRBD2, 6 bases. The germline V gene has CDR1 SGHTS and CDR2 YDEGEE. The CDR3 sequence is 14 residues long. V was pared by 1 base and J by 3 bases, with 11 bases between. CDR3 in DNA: TGTGCCAGCAGCTTGAGAGGGAGGTACTACGAGCAGTACTTC. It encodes CASSLRGRYYEQYF.

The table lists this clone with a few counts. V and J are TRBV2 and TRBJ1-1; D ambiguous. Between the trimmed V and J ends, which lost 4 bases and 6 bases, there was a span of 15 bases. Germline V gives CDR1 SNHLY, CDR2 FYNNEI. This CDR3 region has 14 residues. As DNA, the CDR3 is TGTGCCAGCAGTGTATTAGATGGTCTATCTGAAGCTTTCTTT. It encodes CASSVLDGLSEAFF.

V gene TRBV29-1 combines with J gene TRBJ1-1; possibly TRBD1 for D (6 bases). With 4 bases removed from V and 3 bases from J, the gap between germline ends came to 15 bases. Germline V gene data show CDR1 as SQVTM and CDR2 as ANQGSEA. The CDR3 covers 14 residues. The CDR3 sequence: CSVAHQGPYTEAFF. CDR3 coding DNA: TGCAGCGTTGCGCATCAGGGGCCCTACACTGAAGCTTTCTTT.

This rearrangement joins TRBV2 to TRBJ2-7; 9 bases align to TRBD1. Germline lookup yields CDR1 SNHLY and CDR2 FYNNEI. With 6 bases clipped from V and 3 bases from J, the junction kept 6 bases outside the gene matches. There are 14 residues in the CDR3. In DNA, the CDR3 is TGTGCCAGCAGGTTGGGACAGGGCCTCTACGAGCAGTACTTC. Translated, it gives CASRLGQGLYEQYF.

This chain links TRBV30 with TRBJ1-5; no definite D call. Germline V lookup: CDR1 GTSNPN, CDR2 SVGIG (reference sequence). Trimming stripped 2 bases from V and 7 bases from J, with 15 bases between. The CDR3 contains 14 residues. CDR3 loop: CAWSTHPTSQPQHF. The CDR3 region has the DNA TGTGCCTGGAGTACGCATCCAACATCCCAGCCCCAGCATTTT.